These T cell receptor beta chains were read from a single sample in a study of T cell responses to AZD1222 COVID-19 vaccine. Sequencing used immunoSEQ multiplex PCR; TCRdb keeps in-frame clones, though not all of them. Counted here are roughly 120,000 clones, roughly 87% occurring once; the ten biggest clones make up approximately 10%. This material consisted of peripheral blood, taken on day 0 of AZD1222 vaccination. All receptors derive from an adult in good health. Each CDR3 is given with its conserved first and last residue. D genes are given only for firm matches. Size tells how often a clone was seen (once, few, many) or the class of an expanded clone, and some rows leave it out.

J | D | V | size | DNA | CDR3
TRBJ1-1 | . | TRBV9 | . | TGTGCCAGCAGCGTAGCCGGGGGAGGAACTGAAGCTTTCTTT | CASSVAGGGTEAFF
TRBJ1-1 | . | TRBV30 | . | TGTGCCTGGAGTGTTAGGGGGGTCGGTACTGAAGCTTTCTTT | CAWSVRGVGTEAFF
TRBJ2-5 | TRBD1 | TRBV5-1 | . | TGCGCCAGCAGCTTGGACAGGGGGCTTGAGACCCAGTACTTC | CASSLDRGLETQYF
TRBJ2-1 | . | TRBV2 | few | TGTGCCAGCAGTCAGGAGCGGGCCCCCTACAATGAGCAGTTCTTC | CASSQERAPYNEQFF
TRBJ2-7 | TRBD2 | TRBV11-3 | few | TGTGCCAGCAGCTTGGCCGGGGGGGCAGAGGGTCTTAGATTCTACGAGCAGTACTTC | CASSLAGGAEGLRFYEQYF
TRBJ1-1 | TRBD1 | TRBV7-9 | . | TGTGCCAGCAGCTCCCGGGACAGAATTAACACTGAAGCTTTCTTT | CASSSRDRINTEAFF
TRBJ2-3 | TRBD2 | TRBV2 | . | TGTGCCAGCACATTGACTAGCGGGGGGTCAGATACGCAGTATTTT | CASTLTSGGSDTQYF
TRBJ1-5 | TRBD1 | TRBV28 | . | TGTGCCAGCAGTTTTGGGGACAGGTCCAATCAGCCCCAGCATTTT | CASSFGDRSNQPQHF
TRBJ2-5 | TRBD2 | TRBV9 | . | TGTGCCAGCAGCGGGGGACTAGCGGGGATTGAGACCCAGTACTTC | CASSGGLAGIETQYF
TRBJ2-4 | TRBD2 | TRBV7-9 | . | TGTGCCAGCAGCTTAAGCGGGGGCGGAAACATTCAGTACTTC | CASSLSGGGNIQYF
TRBJ1-5 | . | TRBV12-3/TRBV12-4 | . | TGTGCCAGCAGTTCAGGGTTTCAGCCCCAGCATTTT | CASSSGFQPQHF
TRBJ2-7 | . | TRBV11-3 | . | TGTGCCAGCAGCTTAGATGAGGGCGAGCAGTACTTC | CASSLDEGEQYF
TRBJ2-1 | TRBD2 | TRBV28 | few | TGTGCCAGCAGTTCCTCCGGGACTAGTCTCAATGAGCAGTTCTTC | CASSSSGTSLNEQFF
TRBJ2-1 | TRBD2 | TRBV4-1 | . | TGCGCCAGCAGCCAGGCCGGGACTAGCGGGGTCGATGAGCAGTTCTTC | CASSQAGTSGVDEQFF
TRBJ2-4 | TRBD1 | TRBV6-5 | . | TGTGCCAGCAGTCAACAGGGGCCTGACATCAACATTCAGTACTTC | CASSQQGPDINIQYF
TRBJ2-1 | . | TRBV19 | . | TGTGCCAGTAGTATCTACTCAGGGGGCGCAAAAATGGCCAGCGGGAACAATGAGCAGTTCTTC | CASSIYSGGAKMASGNNEQFF
TRBJ1-2 | TRBD1 | TRBV10-3 | . | TGTGCCATCAATGAGGCCCCTCCAGGGGGCGCTTCGGATGGCTACACCTTC | CAINEAPPGGASDGYTF
TRBJ1-4 | . | TRBV4-1 | once | TGCGCCAGCAGCCAAGATGAGGGGTTTAATGAAAAACTGTTTTTT | CASSQDEGFNEKLFF
TRBJ1-3 | . | TRBV7-3 | . | TGTGCCAGCAGCCTCCTTTCTTACTCTGGAAACACCATATATTTT | CASSLLSYSGNTIYF
TRBJ2-3 | . | TRBV7-8 | . | TGTGCCAGCAGCCCGGGGTTCGGGGCTAGGCAAGCAGATACGCAGTATTTT | CASSPGFGARQADTQYF
TRBJ2-6 | . | TRBV28 | . | TGTGCCAGCAGTTCGCTAGCGAGCGGGGCCAACGTCCTGACTTTC | CASSSLASGANVLTF
TRBJ1-6 | . | TRBV5-4 | once | TGTGCCAGCAGCAACGGACAGCCAAGCTCCTATAATTCACCCCTCCACTTT | CASSNGQPSSYNSPLHF
TRBJ2-4 | . | TRBV6-1 | . | TGTGCCAGCAGTGAACTGCTAGACAACATTCAGTACTTC | CASSELLDNIQYF
TRBJ1-2 | TRBD1 | TRBV25-1 | few | TGTGCCAGCAGTGAAGTCGAGACAGGGGCCTATGGCTACACCTTC | CASSEVETGAYGYTF
TRBJ2-7 | TRBD2 | TRBV4-2 | . | TGTGCCAGCAGCCAAGGACTAGCCTCCTACGAGCAGTACTTC | CASSQGLASYEQYF
TRBJ2-1 | . | TRBV20-1 | . | TGCAGTGCTAGTGGTTACAATGAGCAGTTCTTC | CSASGYNEQFF
TRBJ2-5 | . | TRBV7-2 | . | TGTGCCAGCAGCCTCAGAGGCAGAGCCAAGTACCAAGAGACCCAGTACTTC | CASSLRGRAKYQETQYF